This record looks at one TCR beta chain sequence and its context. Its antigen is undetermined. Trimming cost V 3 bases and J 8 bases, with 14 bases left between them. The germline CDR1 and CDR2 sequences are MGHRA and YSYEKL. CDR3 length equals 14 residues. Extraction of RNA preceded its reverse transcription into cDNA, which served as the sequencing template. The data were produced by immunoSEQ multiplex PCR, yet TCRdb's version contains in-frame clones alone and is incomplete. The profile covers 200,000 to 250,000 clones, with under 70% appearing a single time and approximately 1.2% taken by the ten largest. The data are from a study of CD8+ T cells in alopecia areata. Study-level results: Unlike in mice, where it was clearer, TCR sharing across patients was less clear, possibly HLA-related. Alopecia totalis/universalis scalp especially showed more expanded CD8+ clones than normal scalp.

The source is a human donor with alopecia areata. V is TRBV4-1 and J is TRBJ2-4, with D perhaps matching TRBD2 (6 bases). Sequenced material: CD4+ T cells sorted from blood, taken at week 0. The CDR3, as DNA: TGCGCCAGCAGCCATAGCGGTGTTGAGGACATTCAGTACTTC. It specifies CASSHSGVEDIQYF.